A single sample is the source of the 3 T cell receptor beta chains below, sequenced in a study of cytomegalovirus exposure and HLA in healthy donors. PCR primers comprised 60 Vbeta and 13 Jbeta primers. Measured with immunoSEQ multiplex PCR; TCRdb has only the in-frame clones, and not every one. The sample contains around 100,000 clones, 82% of which appear only once. The sequenced sample was PBMCs. These receptors all stem from a woman aged 18 to 35 in good health and CMV-seronegative.

The chain uses TRBV4-1 and TRBJ1-1; possibly TRBD1 for D (5 bases). Germline V gene lookup returns CDR1 MGHRA and CDR2 YSYEKL. This CDR3 region has 14 residues. Trimming left V 3 bases short and J 9 bases short, with 17 bases between. The CDR3 DNA sequence: TGCGCCAGCAGCCAGTATCAGATGACAGACAAAGCTTTCTTT. The encoded protein is CASSQYQMTDKAFF.

The genes are TRBV5-6 and TRBJ1-4; a possible D gene is TRBD1 (6 bases). Germline V gene lookup returns CDR1 SGHDT and CDR2 YYEEEE. The CDR3 length is 14 residues. V shed 3 bases and J shed 7 bases, with 13 bases lying between them. CDR3 amino acids: CASSSTGSGEKLFF. CDR3 sequence (DNA): TGTGCCAGCAGCTCGACAGGTTCTGGTGAAAAACTGTTTTTT.

J is TRBJ2-7 and V is TRBV15; 14 nucleotides agree with TRBD2. Germline-derived CDR1 and CDR2 are LNHNV and YYDKDF (reference sequence). V trimming: 3 bases; J trimming: 5 bases; junction bases outside the gene matches: 6. The CDR3 contains 16 residues. In nucleotides, the CDR3 is TGTGCCACCAGCAGGGGACTAGCGGGAGACGGCCACGAGCAGTACTTC. It encodes CATSRGLAGDGHEQYF.